This T cell receptor (beta chain) was sequenced in a study of radiotherapy plus CTLA-4 blockade in lung cancer. Study-wide results and limits: Subsequent to radiotherapy plus ipilimumab, tumor-derived TCR clones underwent expansion in blood.

Turning to this clone: The target antigen is unknown.

This CDR3 is 15 amino acids long. Looked up from germline, CDR1 is MNHEY and CDR2 is SVGAGI. Trimming removed 2 bases from V and 3 bases from J; junction bases left unmatched: 5. Data came from immunoSEQ multiplex PCR; TCRdb stores just in-frame clones and leaves some out. The sample yields about 72,000 clones, over 65% seen once. The source material was peripheral blood, sampled from a patient treated with radiotherapy plus ipilimumab. This TCR derives from a human donor with non-small cell lung cancer who had a complete response to radiotherapy plus ipilimumab. This chain uses TRBV6-5 with TRBJ1-2, with 8 nucleotides matching TRBD1. CDR3 coding DNA: TGTGCCAGCAGTTACCCGGGGACAGGATACTATGGCTACACCTTC. Protein product: CASSYPGTGYYGYTF.